The sequence of this T cell receptor (beta chain) was determined in a study of blood T cell repertoires in COVID-19. Background on the study: COVID-19 samples, acute and convalescent, were from the United States, Italy and Spain. The cDNA or gDNA used as material had been derived from T cells, B-cell-depleted T cells, or PBMCs.

This CDR3 region has 15 residues. The germline V gene encodes CDR1 ENHRY and CDR2 SYGVKD. V lost 6 bases to trimming and J lost 4 bases; unmatched junction nucleotides: 10. Sequencing used immunoSEQ multiplex PCR; TCRdb keeps in-frame clones, though not all of them. Among about 68,000 clones, just over 85% were seen once, and the ten largest hold approximately 1.4%. The chain couples TRBV10-3 to TRBJ1-1; 8 nucleotides match TRBD1. The receptor's source is a woman aged 55-70 years with acute or convalescent COVID-19. The sample consisted of peripheral blood. DNA of the CDR3: TGTGCCATCAGCGACTTGGACAGGGCCTTCACTGAAGCTTTCTTT. As protein: CAISDLDRAFTEAFF.